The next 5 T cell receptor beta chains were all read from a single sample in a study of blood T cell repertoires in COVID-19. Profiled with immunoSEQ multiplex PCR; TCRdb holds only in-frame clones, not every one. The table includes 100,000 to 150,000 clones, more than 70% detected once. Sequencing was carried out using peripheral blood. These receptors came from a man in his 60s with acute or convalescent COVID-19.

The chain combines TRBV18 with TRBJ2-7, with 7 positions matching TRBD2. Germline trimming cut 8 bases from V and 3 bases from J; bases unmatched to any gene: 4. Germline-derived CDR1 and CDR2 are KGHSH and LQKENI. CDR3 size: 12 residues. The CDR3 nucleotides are TGTGCCAGCCGAGCGGGACTCTACGAGCAGTACTTC. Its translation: CASRAGLYEQYF.

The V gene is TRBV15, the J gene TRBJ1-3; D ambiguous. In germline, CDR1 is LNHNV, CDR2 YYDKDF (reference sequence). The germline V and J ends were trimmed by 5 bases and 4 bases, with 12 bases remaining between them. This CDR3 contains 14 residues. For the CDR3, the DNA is TGTGCCACCAGCGCCGGCCCTAGGGGAAACACCATATATTTT. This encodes CATSAGPRGNTIYF.

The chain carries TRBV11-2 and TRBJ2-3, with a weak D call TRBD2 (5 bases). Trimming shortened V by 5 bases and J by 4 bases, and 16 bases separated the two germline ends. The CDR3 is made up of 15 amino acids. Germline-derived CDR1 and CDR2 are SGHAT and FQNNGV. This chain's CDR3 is CASSLPAPRADTQYF. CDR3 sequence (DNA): TGTGCCAGCAGCCTCCCTGCCCCGCGGGCAGATACGCAGTATTTT.

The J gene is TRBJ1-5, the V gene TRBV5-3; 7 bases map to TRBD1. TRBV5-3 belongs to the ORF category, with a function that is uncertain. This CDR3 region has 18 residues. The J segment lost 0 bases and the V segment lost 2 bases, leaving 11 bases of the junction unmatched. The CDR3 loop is CARSFKDRAGGSNQPQHF. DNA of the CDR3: TGTGCCAGAAGCTTCAAAGACAGGGCGGGTGGTAGCAATCAGCCCCAGCATTTT.

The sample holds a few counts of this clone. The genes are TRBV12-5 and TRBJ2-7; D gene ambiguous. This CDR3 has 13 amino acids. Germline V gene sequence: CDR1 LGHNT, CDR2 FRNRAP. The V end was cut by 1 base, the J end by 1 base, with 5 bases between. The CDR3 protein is CASGLDSSYEQYF. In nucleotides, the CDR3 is TGTGCTAGTGGTTTGGACAGTTCCTACGAGCAGTACTTC.